This paragraph covers one T cell receptor beta chain sequence. Its antigen is not known. This sample is drawn from a study of cytotoxic CD8 clonotypes in ibrutinib-treated CLL. General observations from the study: Baseline clonality, higher than in age-matched healthy donors, tracked circulating CD8+ T-cell counts. Ibrutinib response saw clonality rise, and progression saw it return toward baseline.

CDR1 and CDR2 (germline): SQVTM, ANQGSEA. This CDR3 is built from 13 residues. V gave up 4 bases and J gave up 4 bases, with 11 bases separating them. The data were produced by immunoSEQ multiplex PCR, yet TCRdb's version contains in-frame clones alone and is incomplete. The top ten hold approximately 5.9% of the sample, which has approximately 190,000 clones, 70% to 75% seen once. The TCR comes from a human donor with chronic lymphocytic leukemia. This sequence joins TRBV29-1 and TRBJ2-1, with a weak D call TRBD2 (7 bases). Sequences were derived from PBMCs, sampled after 12 months of ibrutinib treatment. CDR3 in amino acids: CSVAGRGYNEQFF. The CDR3 DNA follows: TGCAGCGTTGCAGGGAGGGGGTACAATGAGCAGTTCTTC.